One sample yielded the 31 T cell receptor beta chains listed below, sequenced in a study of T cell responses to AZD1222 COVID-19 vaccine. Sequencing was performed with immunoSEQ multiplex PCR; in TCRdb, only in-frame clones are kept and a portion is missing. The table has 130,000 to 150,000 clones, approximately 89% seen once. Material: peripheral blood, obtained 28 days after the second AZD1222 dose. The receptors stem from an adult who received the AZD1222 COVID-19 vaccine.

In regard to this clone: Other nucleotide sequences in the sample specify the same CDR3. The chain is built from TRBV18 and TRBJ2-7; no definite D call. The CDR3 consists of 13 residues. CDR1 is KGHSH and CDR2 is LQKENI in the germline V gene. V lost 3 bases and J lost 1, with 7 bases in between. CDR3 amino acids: CASSPPGSYEQYF. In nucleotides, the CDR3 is TGTGCCAGCTCACCTCCGGGTTCCTACGAGCAGTACTTC.

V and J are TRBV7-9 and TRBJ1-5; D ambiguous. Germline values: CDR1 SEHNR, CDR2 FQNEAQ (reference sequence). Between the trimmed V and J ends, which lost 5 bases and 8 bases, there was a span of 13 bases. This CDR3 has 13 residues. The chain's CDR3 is CASSSRAFEPQHF. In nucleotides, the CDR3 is TGTGCCAGCAGCAGTAGGGCTTTTGAGCCCCAGCATTTT.

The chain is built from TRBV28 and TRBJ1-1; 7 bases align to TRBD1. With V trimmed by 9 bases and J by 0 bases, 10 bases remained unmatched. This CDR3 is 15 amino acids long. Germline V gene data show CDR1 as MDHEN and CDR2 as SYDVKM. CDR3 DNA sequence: TGTGCCAGTCCTGGAACAGGGGACATGAACACTGAAGCTTTCTTT. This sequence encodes CASPGTGDMNTEAFF.

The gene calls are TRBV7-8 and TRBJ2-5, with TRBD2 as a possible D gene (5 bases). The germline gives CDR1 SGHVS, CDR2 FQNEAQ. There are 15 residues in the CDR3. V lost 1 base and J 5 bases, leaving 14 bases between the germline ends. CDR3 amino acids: CASSLGWELGETQYF. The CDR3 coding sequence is TGTGCCAGCAGCTTAGGTTGGGAACTAGGGGAGACCCAGTACTTC.

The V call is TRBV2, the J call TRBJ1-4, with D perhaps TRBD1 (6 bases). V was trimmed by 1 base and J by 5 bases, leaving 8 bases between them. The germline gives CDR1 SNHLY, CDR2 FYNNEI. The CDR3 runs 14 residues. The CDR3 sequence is CASSEGTANEKLFF. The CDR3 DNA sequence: TGTGCCAGCAGTGAAGGGACAGCGAATGAAAAACTGTTTTTT. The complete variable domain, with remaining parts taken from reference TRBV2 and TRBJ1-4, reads EPEVTQTPSHQVTQMGQEVILRCVPISNHLYFYWYRQILGQKVEFLVSFYNNEISEKSEIFDDQFSVERPDGSNFTLKIRSTKLEDSAMYFCASSEGTANEKLFFGSGTQLSVL.

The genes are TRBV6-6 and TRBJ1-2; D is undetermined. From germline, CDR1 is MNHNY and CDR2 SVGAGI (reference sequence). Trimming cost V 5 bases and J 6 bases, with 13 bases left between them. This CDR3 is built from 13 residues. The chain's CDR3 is CASSATAGDGYTF. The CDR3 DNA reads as TGTGCCAGCAGTGCCACCGCCGGGGATGGCTACACCTTC.

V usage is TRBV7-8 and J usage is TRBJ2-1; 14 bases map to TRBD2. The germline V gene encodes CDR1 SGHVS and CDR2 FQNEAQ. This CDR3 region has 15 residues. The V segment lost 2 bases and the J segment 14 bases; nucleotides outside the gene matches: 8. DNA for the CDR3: TGTGCCAGCAGCTTAACGGGACTAGCGGGAGACATGGAGTTCTTC. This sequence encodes CASSLTGLAGDMEFF. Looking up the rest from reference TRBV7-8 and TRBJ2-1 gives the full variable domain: GAGVSQSPRYKVAKRGQDVALRCDPISGHVSLFWYQQALGQGPEFLTYFQNEAQLDKSGLPSDRFFAERPEGSVSTLKIQRTQQEDSAVYLCASSLTGLAGDMEFFGPGTRLTVL.

The CDR3, as DNA: TGTGCCAGTAGTATCACCTGGAGGGCCACCCAAGAGACCCAGTACTTC. This translates into CASSITWRATQETQYF. This chain links TRBV19 with TRBJ2-5; D might be TRBD2 (6 bases). This CDR3 has 16 amino acids. The germline V gene has CDR1 LNHDA and CDR2 SQIVND (reference sequence). V lost 3 bases and J 1 base, leaving 15 bases between the germline ends. Variable domain in full (rest from reference TRBV19 and TRBJ2-5): DGGITQSPKYLFRKEGQNVTLSCEQNLNHDAMYWYRQDPGQGLRLIYYSQIVNDFQKGDIAEGYSVSREKKESFPLTVTSAQKNPTAFYLCASSITWRATQETQYFGPGTRLLVL.

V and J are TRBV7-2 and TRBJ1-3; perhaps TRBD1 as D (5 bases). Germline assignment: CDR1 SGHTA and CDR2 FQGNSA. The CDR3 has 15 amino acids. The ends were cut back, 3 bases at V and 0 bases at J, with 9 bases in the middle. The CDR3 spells CASSLGDFSGNTIYF. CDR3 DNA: TGTGCCAGCAGCTTGGGGGATTTCTCTGGAAACACCATATATTTT.

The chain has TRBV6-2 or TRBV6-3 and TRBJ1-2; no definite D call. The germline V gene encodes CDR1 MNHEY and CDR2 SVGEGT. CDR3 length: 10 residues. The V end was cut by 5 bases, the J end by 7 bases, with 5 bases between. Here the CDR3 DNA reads TGTGCCAGCAGTGGGGTTGGCTACACCTTC. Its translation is CASSGVGYTF.

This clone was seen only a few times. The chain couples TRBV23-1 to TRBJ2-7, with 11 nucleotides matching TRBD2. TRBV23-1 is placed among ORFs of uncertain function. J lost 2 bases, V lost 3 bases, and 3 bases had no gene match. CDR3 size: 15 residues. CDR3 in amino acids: CASSQGTSGTYEQYF. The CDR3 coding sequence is TGCGCCAGCAGTCAGGGGACTAGCGGAACCTACGAGCAGTACTTC.

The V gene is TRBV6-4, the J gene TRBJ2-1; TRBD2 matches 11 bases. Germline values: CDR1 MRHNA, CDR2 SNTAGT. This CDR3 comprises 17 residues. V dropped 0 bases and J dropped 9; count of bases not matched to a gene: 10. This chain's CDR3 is CASSDSVVAGGPVEQFF. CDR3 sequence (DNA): TGTGCCAGCAGTGACTCGGTTGTAGCGGGAGGGCCCGTTGAGCAGTTCTTC.

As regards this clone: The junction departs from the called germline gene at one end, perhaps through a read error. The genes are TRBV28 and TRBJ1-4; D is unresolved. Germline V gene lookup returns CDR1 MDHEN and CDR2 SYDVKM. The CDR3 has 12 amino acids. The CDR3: CATSRANEKLFF. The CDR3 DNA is TGTGCCACCTCACGGGCTAACGAAAAACTGTTTTTT.

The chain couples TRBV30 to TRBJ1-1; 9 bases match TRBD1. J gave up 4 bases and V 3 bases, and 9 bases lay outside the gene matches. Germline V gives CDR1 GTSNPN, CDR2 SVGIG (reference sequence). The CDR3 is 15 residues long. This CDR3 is CAWRNVGQGGTEAFF. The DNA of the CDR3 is TGTGCCTGGAGGAATGTGGGACAGGGAGGCACTGAAGCTTTCTTT.

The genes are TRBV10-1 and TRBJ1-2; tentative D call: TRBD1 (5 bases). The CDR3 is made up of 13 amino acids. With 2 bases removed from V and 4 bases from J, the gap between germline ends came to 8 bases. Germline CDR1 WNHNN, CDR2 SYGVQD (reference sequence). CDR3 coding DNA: TGCGCCAGCAGTGAGCAGGGTAGCTATGGCTACACCTTC. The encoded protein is CASSEQGSYGYTF.

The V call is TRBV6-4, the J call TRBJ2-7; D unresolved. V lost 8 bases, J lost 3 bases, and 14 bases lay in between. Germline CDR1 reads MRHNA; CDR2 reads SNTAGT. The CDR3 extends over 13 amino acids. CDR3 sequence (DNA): TGTGCCAGCGGAATATATCCAAGCTACGAGCAGTACTTC. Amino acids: CASGIYPSYEQYF.

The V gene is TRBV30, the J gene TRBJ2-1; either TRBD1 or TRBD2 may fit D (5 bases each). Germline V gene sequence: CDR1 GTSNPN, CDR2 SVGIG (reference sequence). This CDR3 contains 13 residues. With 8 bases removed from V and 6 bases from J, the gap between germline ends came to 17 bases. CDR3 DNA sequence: TGTGCCCTATGGGGGATCGGGCCCAATGAGCAGTTCTTC. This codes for CALWGIGPNEQFF.

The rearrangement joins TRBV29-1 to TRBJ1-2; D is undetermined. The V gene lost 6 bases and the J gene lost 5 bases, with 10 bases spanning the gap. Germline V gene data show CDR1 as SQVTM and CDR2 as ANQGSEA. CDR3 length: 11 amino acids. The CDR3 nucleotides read TGCAGCGTGAAAGGTACATATGGCTACACCTTC. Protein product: CSVKGTYGYTF.

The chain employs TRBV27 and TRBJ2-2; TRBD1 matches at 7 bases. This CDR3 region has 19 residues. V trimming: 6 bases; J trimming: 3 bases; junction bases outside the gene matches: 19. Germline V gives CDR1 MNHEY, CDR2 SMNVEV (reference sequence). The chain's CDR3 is CASSPLWDSSHVHTGELFF. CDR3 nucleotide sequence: TGTGCCAGCAGCCCGTTATGGGACAGCTCTCACGTGCACACCGGGGAGCTGTTTTTT.

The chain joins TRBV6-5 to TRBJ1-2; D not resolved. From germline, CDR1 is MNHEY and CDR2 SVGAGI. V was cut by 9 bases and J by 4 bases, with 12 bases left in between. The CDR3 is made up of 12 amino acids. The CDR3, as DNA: TGTGCCAGTGGCGGACGGCTCTATGGCTACACCTTC. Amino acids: CASGGRLYGYTF.

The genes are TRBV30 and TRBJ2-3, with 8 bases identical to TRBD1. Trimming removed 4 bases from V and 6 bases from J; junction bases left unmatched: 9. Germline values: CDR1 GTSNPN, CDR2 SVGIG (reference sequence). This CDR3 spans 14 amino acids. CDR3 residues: CAWTVAGGKDTQYF. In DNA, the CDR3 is TGTGCCTGGACCGTGGCAGGGGGCAAGGATACGCAGTATTTT.

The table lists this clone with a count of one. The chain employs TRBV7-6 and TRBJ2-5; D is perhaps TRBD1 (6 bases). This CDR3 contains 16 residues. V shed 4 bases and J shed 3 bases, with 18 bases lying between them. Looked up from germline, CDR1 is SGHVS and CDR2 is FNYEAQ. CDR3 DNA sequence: TGTGCCAGCAGCTCCCACCGGGCAGGGACAAAAGAGACCCAGTACTTC. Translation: CASSSHRAGTKETQYF. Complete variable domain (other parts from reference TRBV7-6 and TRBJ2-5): GAGVSQSPRYKVTKRGQDVALRCDPISGHVSLYWYRQALGQGPEFLTYFNYEAQQDKSGLPNDRFSAERPEGSISTLTIQRTEQRDSAMYRCASSSHRAGTKETQYFGPGTRLLVL.

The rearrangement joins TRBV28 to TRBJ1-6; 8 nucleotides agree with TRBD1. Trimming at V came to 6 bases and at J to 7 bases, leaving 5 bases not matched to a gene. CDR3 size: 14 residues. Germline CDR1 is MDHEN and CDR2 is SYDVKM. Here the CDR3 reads CASSLGQDNSPLHF. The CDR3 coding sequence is TGTGCCAGCAGCTTGGGACAGGACAATTCACCCCTCCACTTT.

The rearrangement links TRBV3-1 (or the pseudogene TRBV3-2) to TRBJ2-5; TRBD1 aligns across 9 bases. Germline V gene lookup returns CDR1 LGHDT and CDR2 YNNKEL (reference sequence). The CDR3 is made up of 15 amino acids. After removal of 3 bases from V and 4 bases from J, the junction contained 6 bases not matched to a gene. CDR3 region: CASSQGQGLGETQYF. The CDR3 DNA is TGTGCCAGCAGCCAGGGACAGGGCCTGGGAGAGACCCAGTACTTC.

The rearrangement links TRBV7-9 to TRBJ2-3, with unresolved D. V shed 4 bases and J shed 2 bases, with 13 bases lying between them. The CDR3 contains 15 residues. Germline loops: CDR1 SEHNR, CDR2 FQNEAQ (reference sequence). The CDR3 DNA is TGTGCCAGCAGCTCTCGCCGAGGAAACACAGATACGCAGTATTTT. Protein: CASSSRRGNTDTQYF.

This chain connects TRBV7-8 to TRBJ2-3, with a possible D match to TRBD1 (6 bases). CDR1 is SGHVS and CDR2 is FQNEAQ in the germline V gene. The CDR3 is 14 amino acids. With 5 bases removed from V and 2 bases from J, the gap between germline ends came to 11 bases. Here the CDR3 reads CASSRDRFTDTQYF. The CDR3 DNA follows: TGTGCCAGCAGCCGAGACAGGTTCACAGATACGCAGTATTTT.

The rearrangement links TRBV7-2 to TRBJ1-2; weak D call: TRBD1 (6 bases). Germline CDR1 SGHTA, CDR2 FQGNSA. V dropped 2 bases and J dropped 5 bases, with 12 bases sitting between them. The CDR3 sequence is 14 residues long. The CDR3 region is CASSLSRGSYGYTF. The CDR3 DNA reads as TGTGCCAGCAGCTTATCCAGGGGCTCATATGGCTACACCTTC.

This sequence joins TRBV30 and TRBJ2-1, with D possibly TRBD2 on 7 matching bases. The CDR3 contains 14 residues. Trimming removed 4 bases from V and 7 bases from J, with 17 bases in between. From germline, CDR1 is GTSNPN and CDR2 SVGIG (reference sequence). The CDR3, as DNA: TGTGCCTGGACCAACGGACTAGGGGGAAATGAGCAGTTCTTC. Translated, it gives CAWTNGLGGNEQFF. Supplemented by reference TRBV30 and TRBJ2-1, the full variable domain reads SQTIHQWPATLVQPVGSPLSLECTVEGTSNPNLYWYRQAAGRGLQLLFYSVGIGQISSEVPQNLSASRPQDRQFILSSKKLLLSDSGFYLCAWTNGLGGNEQFFGPGTRLTVL.

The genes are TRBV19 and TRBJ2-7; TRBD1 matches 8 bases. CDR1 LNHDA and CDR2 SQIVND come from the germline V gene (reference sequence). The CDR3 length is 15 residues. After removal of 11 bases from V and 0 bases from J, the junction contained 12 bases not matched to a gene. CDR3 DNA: TGTGCCGATACGACCGACAGGGGAAGCTCCTACGAGCAGTACTTC. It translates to CADTTDRGSSYEQYF.

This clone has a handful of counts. The CDR3 spells CASQDRPEDYGYTF. The DNA of the CDR3 is TGCGCCAGCCAGGACAGGCCCGAGGACTATGGCTACACCTTC. The rearrangement uses TRBV5-1 and TRBJ1-2, with 7 bases aligning to TRBD1. V trimming: 7 bases; J trimming: 3 bases; junction bases outside the gene matches: 9. Germline CDR1 and CDR2: SGHRS and YFSETQ. The CDR3 runs 14 residues.

CDR3 residues: CASSRREQDTGELFF. CDR3 DNA: TGTGCCAGCAGCCGTCGAGAACAGGACACCGGGGAGCTGTTTTTT. J is TRBJ2-2 and V is TRBV3-1 (or the pseudogene TRBV3-2); the D gene is possibly TRBD1 (5 bases). Germline CDR1 and CDR2: LGHDT and YNNKEL (reference sequence). The V gene lost 4 bases and the J gene lost 3 bases, with 12 bases spanning the gap. The CDR3 contains 15 residues.